A single TCR beta chain is shown here with its context. Vbeta (60) and Jbeta (13) primers were used in the PCR. Libraries were prepared by immunoSEQ multiplex PCR; TCRdb keeps only in-frame clonotypes and omits some of them. The table has some 110,000 clones, about 75% seen once. Germline CDR1 is SGHTA and CDR2 is FQGNSA. V was cut by 5 bases and J by 8 bases, with 15 bases left in between. The CDR3 loop spans 13 amino acids. The sample is drawn from a study of cytomegalovirus exposure and HLA in healthy donors. V is TRBV7-2 and J is TRBJ1-2; no firm D call. The receptor's source is a male donor in good health and CMV-seropositive. Sequencing was performed on PBMCs. For the CDR3, the DNA is TGTGCCAGCAGCCCCGATAATCGAGGGGGCTACACCTTC. Translated, it gives CASSPDNRGGYTF.